This T cell receptor beta chain was retrieved from a study of blood T cell repertoires in COVID-19 (dated by TCRdb to 2020 to 2022). For context, the study as a whole: Samples covering the acute and convalescent phases of COVID-19 were provided by collaborators in the United States, Italy and Spain. The material from the prospective study consisted of cDNA or gDNA derived from T cells, B-cell-depleted T cells, or PBMCs. The dataset comprised deeply sampled blood TCRbeta repertoires from subjects exposed to, actively infected with, or recovered from COVID-19. A freely available public database, intended as a resource for researchers studying the immune response to SARS-CoV-2, is where the repertoires were released. The samples were drawn from the first 160 participants of the ongoing ImmuneRACE study and from about 1,200 subjects provided by 6 global collaborators. A de-identified subject ID, COVID-19 status, age in years and sex were almost always included in the sample metadata. HLA class I and class II types, where available, came from metadata supplied by the sample provider rather than from assay-based typing.

Summary of the overall study and its limitations: The quantity of clinical and demographic metadata differed by source and by participant and was supplied without curation.

On this clone: What antigen it recognizes has not been identified. No much larger clonotype is one base removed from it; base qualities were not supplied.

TCRbeta CDR3 regions were amplified from genomic DNA by means of the immunoSEQ Assay, a bias-controlled multiplex PCR. The original methods were these. Within the assay, amplification of reference gene primers was used to estimate how many nucleated cells each sample contained. To quantify the absolute abundance of each unique TCRbeta CDR3 rearrangement, sequence reads were collapsed and filtered. For each sample, productive Simpson clonality was calculated as the square root of Simpson's diversity index over productive rearrangements. TCRdb took this table from immuneACCESS and kept in-frame rearrangements with V and J called. Such tables lack part of the clones; where checked against another copy, unresolved V genes explain under half of the gap, and the rest is unexplained. The V and J calls and clone size come from that table; D and trimming were worked out from the DNA. Here the sample has approximately 170,000 clones; 80% to 90% occur a single time. The ten top clones hold roughly 9.1% of the sample.

Spanning cysteine to phenylalanine, the CDR3 consists of 12 amino acids. Only the CDR3 DNA is retained, 36 bases long and in frame from the first base. V and J lose 6 bases and 7 bases, and a span of 12 bases separates them. Whole blood was collected in K2EDTA tubes by collaborating institutions according to the institutions' own protocols. For TCRbeta analysis, collaborators shipped samples in one of three forms: frozen whole blood, isolated PBMCs, or DNA extracted from either of those sample types. The sequence is built from TRBV12-3 or TRBV12-4 and TRBJ1-2; the best D guess is TRBD1, with 6 bases matching. The receptor comes from a man between 45 and 60 years old with active or convalescent COVID-19. The specimen sequenced was peripheral blood. The nucleotide sequence is given as TGTGCCAGCAGCTTACAGGGCAGTGGCTACACCTTC. Translated, it gives CASSLQGSGYTF.